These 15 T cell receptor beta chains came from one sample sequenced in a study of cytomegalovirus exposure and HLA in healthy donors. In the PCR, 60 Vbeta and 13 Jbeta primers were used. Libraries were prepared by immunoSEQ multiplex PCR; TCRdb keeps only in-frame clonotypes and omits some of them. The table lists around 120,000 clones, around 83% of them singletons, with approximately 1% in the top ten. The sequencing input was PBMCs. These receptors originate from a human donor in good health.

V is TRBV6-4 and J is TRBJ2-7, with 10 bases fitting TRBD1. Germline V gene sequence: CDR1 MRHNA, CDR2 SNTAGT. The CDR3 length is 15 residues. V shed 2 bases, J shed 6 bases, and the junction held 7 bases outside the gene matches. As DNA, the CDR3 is TGTGCCAGCAGTGACCGGACAGGGGGACCATGCGAGCAGTACTTC. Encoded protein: CASSDRTGGPCEQYF.

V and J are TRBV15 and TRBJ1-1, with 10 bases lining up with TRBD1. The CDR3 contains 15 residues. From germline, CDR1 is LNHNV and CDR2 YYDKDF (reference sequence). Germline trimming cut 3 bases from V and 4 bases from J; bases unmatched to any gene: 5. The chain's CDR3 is CATSRDRGFGTEAFF. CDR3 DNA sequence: TGTGCCACCAGCAGGGACAGGGGGTTTGGCACTGAAGCTTTCTTT. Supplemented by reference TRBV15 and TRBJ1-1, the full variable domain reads DAMVIQNPRYQVTQFGKPVTLSCSQTLNHNVMYWYQQKSSQAPKLLFHYYDKDFNNEADTPDNFQSRRPNTSFCFLDIRSPGLGDTAMYLCATSRDRGFGTEAFFGQGTRLTVV.

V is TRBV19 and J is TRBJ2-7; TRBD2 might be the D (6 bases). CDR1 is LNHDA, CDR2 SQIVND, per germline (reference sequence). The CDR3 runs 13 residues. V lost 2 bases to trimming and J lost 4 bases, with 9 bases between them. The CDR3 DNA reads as TGTGCCAGTAGTATACAGGGAGGTTACGAGCAGTACTTC. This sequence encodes CASSIQGGYEQYF.

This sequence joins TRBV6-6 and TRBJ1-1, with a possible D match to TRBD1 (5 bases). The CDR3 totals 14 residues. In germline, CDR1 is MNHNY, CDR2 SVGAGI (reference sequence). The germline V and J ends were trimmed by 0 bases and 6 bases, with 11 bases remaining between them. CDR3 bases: TGTGCCAGCAGTTACTCCGGACAATTCGCTGAAGCTTTCTTT. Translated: CASSYSGQFAEAFF.

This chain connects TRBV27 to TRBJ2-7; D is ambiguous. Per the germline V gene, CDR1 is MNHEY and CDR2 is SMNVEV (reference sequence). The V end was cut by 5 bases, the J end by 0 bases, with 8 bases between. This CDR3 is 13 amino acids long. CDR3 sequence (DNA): TGTGCCAGCAGTGCGGCCAGCTCCTACGAGCAGTACTTC. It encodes CASSAASSYEQYF.

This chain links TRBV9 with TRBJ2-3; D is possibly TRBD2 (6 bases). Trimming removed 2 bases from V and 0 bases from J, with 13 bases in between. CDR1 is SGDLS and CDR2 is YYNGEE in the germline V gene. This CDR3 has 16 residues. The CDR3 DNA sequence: TGTGCCAGCAGCGTTTTTGGGGGGACTAGCACAGATACGCAGTATTTT. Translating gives CASSVFGGTSTDTQYF. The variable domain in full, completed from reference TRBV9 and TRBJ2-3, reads DSGVTQTPKHLITATGQRVTLRCSPRSGDLSVYWYQQSLDQGLQFLIQYYNGEERAKGNILERFSAQQFPDLHSELNLSSLELGDSALYFCASSVFGGTSTDTQYFGPGTRLTVL.

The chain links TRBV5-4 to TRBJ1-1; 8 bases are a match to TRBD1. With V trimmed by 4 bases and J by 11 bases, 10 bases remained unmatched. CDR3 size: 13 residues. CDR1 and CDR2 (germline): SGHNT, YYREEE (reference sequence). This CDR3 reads CASSRGQGRLAFF. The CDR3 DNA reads TGTGCCAGCAGCCGAGGACAGGGTCGACTGGCTTTCTTT.

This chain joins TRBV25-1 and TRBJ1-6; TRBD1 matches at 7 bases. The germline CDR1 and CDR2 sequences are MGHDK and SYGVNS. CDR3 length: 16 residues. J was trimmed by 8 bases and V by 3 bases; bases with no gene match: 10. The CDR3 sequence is CASSDLPTGQYSPLHF. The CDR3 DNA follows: TGTGCCAGCAGTGACTTACCGACAGGGCAGTATTCACCCCTCCACTTT.

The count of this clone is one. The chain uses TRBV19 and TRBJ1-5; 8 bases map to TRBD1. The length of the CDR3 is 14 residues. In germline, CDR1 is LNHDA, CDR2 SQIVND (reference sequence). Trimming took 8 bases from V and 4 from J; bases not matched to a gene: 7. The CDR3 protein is CASETGVWNQPQHF. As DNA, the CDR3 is TGTGCCAGTGAGACAGGGGTATGGAATCAGCCCCAGCATTTT.

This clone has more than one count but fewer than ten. The CDR3 here is CASSGERGVGGYTF. The CDR3 DNA reads TGTGCCAGCAGCGGCGAAAGGGGTGTTGGTGGCTACACCTTC. The chain recombines TRBV4-2 with TRBJ1-2; D might be TRBD1 (5 bases). CDR1 LGHNA and CDR2 YNFKEQ come from the germline V gene. Trimming stripped 5 bases from V and 7 bases from J, with 17 bases between. The CDR3 runs to 14 residues.

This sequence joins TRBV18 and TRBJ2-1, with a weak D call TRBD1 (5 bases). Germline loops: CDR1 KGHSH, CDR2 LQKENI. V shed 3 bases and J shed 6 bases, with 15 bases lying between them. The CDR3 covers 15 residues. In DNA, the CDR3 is TGTGCCAGCTCACCGGAACTCAGGGCAGGCAATGAGCAGTTCTTC. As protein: CASSPELRAGNEQFF.

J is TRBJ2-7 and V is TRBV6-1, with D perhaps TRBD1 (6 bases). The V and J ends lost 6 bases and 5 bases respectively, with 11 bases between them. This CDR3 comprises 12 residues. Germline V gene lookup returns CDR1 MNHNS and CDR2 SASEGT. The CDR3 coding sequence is TGTGCCAGCAGACTAACAGGGCACGAGCAGTACTTC. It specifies CASRLTGHEQYF.

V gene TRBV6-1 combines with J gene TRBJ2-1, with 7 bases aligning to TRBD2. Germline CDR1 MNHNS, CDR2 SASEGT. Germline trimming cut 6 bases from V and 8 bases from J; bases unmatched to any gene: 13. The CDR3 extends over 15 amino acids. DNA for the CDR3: TGTGCCAGCAGCTTATCCCCGACTAGCCGGGATGAGCAGTTCTTC. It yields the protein CASSLSPTSRDEQFF.

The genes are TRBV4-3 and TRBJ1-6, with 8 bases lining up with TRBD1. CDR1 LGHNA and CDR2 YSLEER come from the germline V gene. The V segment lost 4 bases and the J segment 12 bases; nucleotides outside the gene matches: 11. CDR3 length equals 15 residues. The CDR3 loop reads CASSPTQTGVQPLHF. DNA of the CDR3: TGCGCCAGCAGCCCTACTCAGACAGGGGTTCAACCCCTCCACTTT.

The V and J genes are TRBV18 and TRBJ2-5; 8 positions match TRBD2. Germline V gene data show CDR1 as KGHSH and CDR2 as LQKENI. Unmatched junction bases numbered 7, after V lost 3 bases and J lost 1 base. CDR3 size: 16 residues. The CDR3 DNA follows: TGTGCCAGCTCACCGCGGGAGCGGGGGACCCAAGAGACCCAGTACTTC. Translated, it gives CASSPRERGTQETQYF.